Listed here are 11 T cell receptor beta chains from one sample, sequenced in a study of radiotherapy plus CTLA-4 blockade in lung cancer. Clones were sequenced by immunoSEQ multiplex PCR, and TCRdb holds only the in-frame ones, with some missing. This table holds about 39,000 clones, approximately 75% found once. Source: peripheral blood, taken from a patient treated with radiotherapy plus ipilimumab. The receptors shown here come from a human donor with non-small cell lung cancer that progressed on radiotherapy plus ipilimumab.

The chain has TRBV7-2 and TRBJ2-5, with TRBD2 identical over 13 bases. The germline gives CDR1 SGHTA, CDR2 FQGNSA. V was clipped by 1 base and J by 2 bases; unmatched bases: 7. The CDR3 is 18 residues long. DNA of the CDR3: TGTGCCAGCAGCTTAGTTAGACTAGCGGGGGGCCAACAAGAGACCCAGTACTTC. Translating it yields CASSLVRLAGGQQETQYF.

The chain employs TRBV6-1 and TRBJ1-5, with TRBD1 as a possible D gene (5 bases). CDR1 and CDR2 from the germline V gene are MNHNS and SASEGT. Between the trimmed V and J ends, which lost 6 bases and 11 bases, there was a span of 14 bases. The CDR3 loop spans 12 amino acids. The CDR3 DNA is TGTGCCAGCAGGCCGGGGGGGGAAGCCCAGCATTTT. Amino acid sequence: CASRPGGEAQHF.

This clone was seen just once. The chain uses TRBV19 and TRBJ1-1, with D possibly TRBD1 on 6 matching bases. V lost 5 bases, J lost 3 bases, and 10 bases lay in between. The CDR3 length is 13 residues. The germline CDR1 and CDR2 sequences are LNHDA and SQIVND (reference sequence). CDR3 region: CASSVNRDTEAFF. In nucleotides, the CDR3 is TGTGCCAGTAGTGTGAACAGGGACACTGAAGCTTTCTTT.

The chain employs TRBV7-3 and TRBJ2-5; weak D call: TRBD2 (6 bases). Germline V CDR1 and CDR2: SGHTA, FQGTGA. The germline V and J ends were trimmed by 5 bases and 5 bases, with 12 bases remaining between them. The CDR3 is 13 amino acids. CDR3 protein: CASSQDYGETQYF. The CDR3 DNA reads TGTGCCAGCAGCCAGGACTATGGCGAGACCCAGTACTTC.

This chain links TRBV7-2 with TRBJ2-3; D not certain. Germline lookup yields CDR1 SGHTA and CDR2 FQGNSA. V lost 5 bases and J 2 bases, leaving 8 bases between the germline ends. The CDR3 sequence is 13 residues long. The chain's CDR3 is CASSVDNTDTQYF. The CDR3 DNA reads TGTGCCAGCAGCGTTGACAACACAGATACGCAGTATTTT.

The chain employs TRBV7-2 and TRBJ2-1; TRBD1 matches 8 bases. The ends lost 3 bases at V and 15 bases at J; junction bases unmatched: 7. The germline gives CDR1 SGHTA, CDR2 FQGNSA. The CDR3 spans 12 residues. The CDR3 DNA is TGTGCCAGCAGCTTGTACCGGGACAGGTTGTTCTTC. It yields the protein CASSLYRDRLFF.

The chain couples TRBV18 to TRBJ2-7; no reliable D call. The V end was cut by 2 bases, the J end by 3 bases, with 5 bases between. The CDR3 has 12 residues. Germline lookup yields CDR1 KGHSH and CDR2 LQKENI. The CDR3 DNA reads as TGTGCCAGCTCACCAGCCGGCTACGAGCAGTACTTC. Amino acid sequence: CASSPAGYEQYF.

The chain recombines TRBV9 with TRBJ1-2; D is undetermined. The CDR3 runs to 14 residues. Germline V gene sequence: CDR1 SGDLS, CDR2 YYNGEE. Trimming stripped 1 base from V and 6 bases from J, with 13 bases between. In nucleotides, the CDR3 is TGTGCCAGCAGCGTACGGGAAGTTTTTGATGGCTACACCTTC. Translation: CASSVREVFDGYTF.

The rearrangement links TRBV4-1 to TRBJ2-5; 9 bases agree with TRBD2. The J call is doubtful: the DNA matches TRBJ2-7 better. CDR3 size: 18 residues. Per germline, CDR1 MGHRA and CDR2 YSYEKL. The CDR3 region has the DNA TGCGCCAGCAGCCCCCACACGGCAGCGGGGGGCGGTTCCTACGAGCAGTACTTC. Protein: CASSPHTAAGGGSYEQYF.

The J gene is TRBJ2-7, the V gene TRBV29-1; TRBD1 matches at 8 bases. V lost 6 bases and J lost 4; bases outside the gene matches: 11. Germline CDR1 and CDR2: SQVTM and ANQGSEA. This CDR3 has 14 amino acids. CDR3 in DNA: TGCAGCGTCTTTAAGGGTCAGGGGGCGTACGAGCAGTACTTC. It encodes CSVFKGQGAYEQYF.

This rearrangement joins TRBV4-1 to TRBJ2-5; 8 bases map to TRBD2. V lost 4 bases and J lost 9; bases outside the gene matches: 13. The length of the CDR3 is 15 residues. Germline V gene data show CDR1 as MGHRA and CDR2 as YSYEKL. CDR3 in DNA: TGCGCCAGCAGCCCCCGGGACCAAGCCGGGGGGGCCCAGTACTTC. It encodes CASSPRDQAGGAQYF.